A single sample is the source of the 26 T cell receptor beta chains below, sequenced in a study of siplizumab effects on memory and regulatory T cells. The assay was immunoSEQ multiplex PCR, and TCRdb's table has in-frame clones only and misses some. The sample includes around 100,000 clones, 80% to 95% of them seen just once. Sequencing was performed on non-Treg CD4+ T cells sorted from blood. The origin of the receptors is a human donor in good health.

The chain carries TRBV6-1 and TRBJ2-1, with 9 bases that match TRBD2. V dropped 8 bases and J dropped 7; count of bases not matched to a gene: 9. There are 14 residues in the CDR3. CDR1 MNHNS and CDR2 SASEGT come from the germline V gene. CDR3 in amino acids: CASGPGLARNEQFF. The CDR3 DNA is TGTGCCAGCGGACCGGGACTAGCTAGGAATGAGCAGTTCTTC.

V and J are TRBV7-6 and TRBJ2-3; 11 positions agree with TRBD2. V lost 5 bases and J lost 6; bases outside the gene matches: 16. The CDR3 loop spans 18 amino acids. Germline V CDR1 and CDR2: SGHVS, FNYEAQ. The CDR3 sequence is CASSPLVGTSGLGDTQYF. DNA for the CDR3: TGTGCCAGCAGCCCCTTGGTTGGGACTAGCGGTTTAGGGGATACGCAGTATTTT.

This chain uses TRBV18 with TRBJ1-1; unclear D gene. Looked up from germline, CDR1 is KGHSH and CDR2 is LQKENI. The CDR3 contains 13 residues. V lost 4 bases to trimming and J lost 7 bases, with 13 bases between them. DNA for the CDR3: TGTGCCAGCTCACTTGATCCACCGGGTGAAGCTTTCTTT. Amino acid sequence: CASSLDPPGEAFF.

J is TRBJ1-3 and V is TRBV7-3; no clear D. This CDR3 has 14 residues. V gave up 1 base and J gave up 4 bases, with 8 bases separating them. Germline loops: CDR1 SGHTA, CDR2 FQGTGA. The CDR3 spells CASSLSPAGNTIYF. The CDR3 DNA reads as TGTGCCAGCAGCTTAAGTCCTGCCGGAAACACCATATATTTT. Using reference TRBV7-3 and TRBJ1-3 for the parts outside the CDR3, the full variable domain is GAGVSQTPSNKVTEKGKYVELRCDPISGHTALYWYRQSLGQGPEFLIYFQGTGAADDSGLPNDRFFAVRPEGSVSTLKIQRTERGDSAVYLCASSLSPAGNTIYFGEGSWLTVV.

The chain employs TRBV19 and TRBJ2-7, with 7 bases that match TRBD2. CDR1 is LNHDA and CDR2 is SQIVND in the germline V gene (reference sequence). There are 13 residues in the CDR3. J was trimmed by 4 bases and V by 3 bases; bases with no gene match: 3. CDR3 amino acids: CASSIAGRYEQYF. The CDR3 DNA reads TGTGCCAGTAGTATCGCCGGGAGGTACGAGCAGTACTTC. The variable domain in full, completed from reference TRBV19 and TRBJ2-7, reads DGGITQSPKYLFRKEGQNVTLSCEQNLNHDAMYWYRQDPGQGLRLIYYSQIVNDFQKGDIAEGYSVSREKKESFPLTVTSAQKNPTAFYLCASSIAGRYEQYFGPGTRLTVT.

The chain combines TRBV28 with TRBJ1-6; D might be TRBD1 (5 bases). The ends were cut back, 5 bases at V and 5 bases at J, with 10 bases in the middle. The CDR3 is made up of 14 amino acids. In germline, CDR1 is MDHEN, CDR2 SYDVKM. The CDR3 here is CASSKGENNSPLHF. The CDR3 DNA reads TGTGCCAGCAGTAAAGGGGAAAATAATTCACCCCTCCACTTT. The full variable domain, its missing parts supplied by reference TRBV28 and TRBJ1-6, is DVKVTQSSRYLVKRTGEKVFLECVQDMDHENMFWYRQDPGLGLRLIYFSYDVKMKEKGDIPEGYSVSREKKERFSLILESASTNQTSMYLCASSKGENNSPLHFGNGTRLTVT.

The chain recombines TRBV5-6 with TRBJ2-5; no clear D gene. This CDR3 has 14 residues. Trimming removed 0 bases from V and 4 bases from J, with 10 bases in between. Germline assignment: CDR1 SGHDT and CDR2 YYEEEE. Here the CDR3 reads CASSLARASETQYF. CDR3 sequence (DNA): TGTGCCAGCAGCTTGGCTCGAGCGTCAGAGACCCAGTACTTC.

V usage is TRBV10-3 and J usage is TRBJ1-2; D not certain. Germline V gene data show CDR1 as ENHRY and CDR2 as SYGVKD. The length of the CDR3 is 13 residues. V was clipped by 0 bases and J by 8 bases, with 10 bases between them. This CDR3 is CAISESTEGGYTF. The CDR3 DNA sequence: TGTGCCATCAGTGAGTCTACGGAAGGAGGCTACACCTTC.

As for this clone: The sample carries other DNA sequences with the same CDR3. The chain recombines TRBV6-5 with TRBJ2-7, with no clear D. V gave up 0 bases and J gave up 1 base, with 10 bases separating them. The CDR3 loop spans 15 amino acids. CDR1 and CDR2 (germline): MNHEY, SVGAGI. CDR3 DNA sequence: TGTGCCAGCAGTTACTCGGCAGGATCGTCCTACGAGCAGTACTTC. Translation gives CASSYSAGSSYEQYF.

V gene TRBV28 combines with J gene TRBJ2-3; no reliable D call. The CDR3 length is 15 residues. Looked up from germline, CDR1 is MDHEN and CDR2 is SYDVKM. Trimming took 7 bases from V and 6 from J, leaving 20 bases between them. The CDR3 bases are TGTGCCAGCACCCTTTCAACCATCCAAATGGATACGCAGTATTTT. As protein: CASTLSTIQMDTQYF.

The chain links TRBV30 to TRBJ2-7; 11 bases align to TRBD2. Trimming took 5 bases from V and 0 from J; bases not matched to a gene: 9. Germline V gene lookup returns CDR1 GTSNPN and CDR2 SVGIG (reference sequence). The CDR3 runs 16 residues. The CDR3 nucleotides are TGTGCCTGGGGGGGGACTAGCGGATACCACTCCTACGAGCAGTACTTC. Its protein is CAWGGTSGYHSYEQYF.

Comments on this clone: The sample holds other DNA sequences that translate to the same CDR3. The chain recombines TRBV18 with TRBJ2-7; D remains ambiguous. V gave up 3 bases and J gave up 0 bases, with 6 bases separating them. This CDR3 is 13 amino acids long. From germline, CDR1 is KGHSH and CDR2 LQKENI. The CDR3 reads CASSPRSSYEQYF. In DNA, the CDR3 is TGTGCCAGCTCACCGAGGTCCTCCTACGAGCAGTACTTC.

In its sample, this clone was seen once. The chain carries TRBV4-1 and TRBJ2-3; 7 bases align to TRBD2. Trimming removed 4 bases from V and 7 bases from J; junction bases left unmatched: 11. The CDR3 spans 15 residues. The germline V gene encodes CDR1 MGHRA and CDR2 YSYEKL. The CDR3 spells CASSPITSRENTQYF. The CDR3 DNA is TGCGCCAGCAGCCCTATAACTTCGCGGGAGAATACGCAGTATTTT.

The genes are TRBV29-1 and TRBJ1-2; no firm D call. The V and J ends lost 3 bases and 4 bases respectively, with 9 bases between them. There are 12 residues in the CDR3. Germline V lookup: CDR1 SQVTM, CDR2 ANQGSEA. The CDR3 loop reads CSVERNSYGYTF. The CDR3 nucleotides are TGCAGCGTTGAGAGGAATAGCTATGGCTACACCTTC.

The chain is built from TRBV11-3 and TRBJ1-1; D perhaps matches TRBD1 (5 bases). The ends were cut back, 5 bases at V and 3 bases at J, with 16 bases in the middle. Germline V lookup: CDR1 SGHNT, CDR2 YENEEA. The CDR3 is 15 amino acids. The DNA of the CDR3 is TGTGCCAGCAGCCATATCGGGGCCCGGGACACTGAAGCTTTCTTT. This encodes CASSHIGARDTEAFF. Based on the CDR3 plus reference TRBV11-3 and TRBJ1-1, the full variable domain is EAGVVQSPRYKIIEKKQPVAFWCNPISGHNTLYWYLQNLGQGPELLIRYENEEAVDDSQLPKDRFSAERLKGVDSTLKIQPAELGDSAVYLCASSHIGARDTEAFFGQGTRLTVV.

This clone was found a few times. CDR3: CASSQTQGAGETQYF. The DNA of the CDR3 is TGTGCCAGCAGTCAAACACAGGGTGCTGGGGAGACCCAGTACTTC. This chain uses TRBV6-5 with TRBJ2-5; D possibly corresponds to TRBD1 (6 bases). In germline, CDR1 is MNHEY, CDR2 SVGAGI. Trimming left V 5 bases short and J 5 bases short, with 18 bases between. The CDR3 sequence is 15 residues long.

J is TRBJ1-3 and V is TRBV6-5, with D unresolved. The ends were cut back, 6 bases at V and 3 bases at J, with 9 bases in the middle. Germline values: CDR1 MNHEY, CDR2 SVGAGI. The CDR3 sequence is 13 residues long. This chain's CDR3 is CASSYEIGNTIYF. The CDR3 DNA reads TGTGCCAGCAGCTACGAGATTGGAAACACCATATATTTT.

The chain links TRBV7-9 to TRBJ1-2; TRBD1 might be the D (6 bases). The CDR3 is 13 residues long. Looked up from germline, CDR1 is SEHNR and CDR2 is FQNEAQ (reference sequence). Trimming cost V 5 bases and J 2 bases, with 9 bases left between them. The CDR3 region has the DNA TGTGCCAGCAGCAGACAGGAAAACTATGGCTACACCTTC. This encodes CASSRQENYGYTF.

J is TRBJ1-3 and V is TRBV11-2, with 7 bases lining up with TRBD1. CDR3 size: 15 residues. In germline, CDR1 is SGHAT, CDR2 FQNNGV. V was pared by 3 bases and J by 7 bases, with 9 bases of the junction left unmatched. In nucleotides, the CDR3 is TGTGCCAGCAGCTTTGACAGGGTATGCGTGAACACCATATATTTT. It specifies CASSFDRVCVNTIYF.

The chain combines TRBV4-1 with TRBJ2-1; D is uncertain. Germline CDR1 and CDR2: MGHRA and YSYEKL. The V end lost 1 base, the J end lost 5 bases, and 15 bases lay between the germline ends. The CDR3 sequence is 16 residues long. CDR3 nucleotides: TGCGCCAGCAGCCAAGGGAGAGACATAAAAAACAATGAGCAGTTCTTC. It translates to CASSQGRDIKNNEQFF.

The chain has TRBV19 and TRBJ1-2; D might be TRBD1 (5 bases). Looked up from germline, CDR1 is LNHDA and CDR2 is SQIVND (reference sequence). The V gene lost 6 bases and the J gene lost 3 bases, with 14 bases spanning the gap. The CDR3 runs 14 residues. This CDR3 is CASSTTGGDYGYTF. The CDR3, as DNA: TGTGCCAGTAGCACAACAGGAGGGGACTATGGCTACACCTTC.

This clone is a singleton in its sample. This chain joins TRBV7-3 and TRBJ1-2; D is undetermined. This CDR3 contains 16 residues. Germline CDR1 SGHTA, CDR2 FQGTGA. The germline V and J ends were trimmed by 1 base and 4 bases, with 16 bases remaining between them. The CDR3 DNA is TGTGCCAGCAGCTTAAGGGCCCGTTCGGCAGTCTATGGCTACACCTTC. It encodes CASSLRARSAVYGYTF.

This chain connects TRBV5-6 to TRBJ1-6; 7 bases match TRBD1. This CDR3 is built from 15 residues. CDR1 is SGHDT and CDR2 is YYEEEE in the germline V gene. Trimming took 4 bases from V and 10 from J; bases not matched to a gene: 11. The CDR3 region is CASSTKQGRHSPLHF. CDR3 DNA: TGTGCCAGCAGCACCAAACAGGGGAGGCACTCACCCCTCCACTTT.

Here the CDR3 reads CASSLIRGSGEQYF. In DNA form, the CDR3 reads TGTGCCAGCAGCTTAATTCGCGGTTCGGGGGAGCAGTACTTC. V and J are TRBV7-9 and TRBJ2-7; tentative D call: TRBD2 (5 bases). This CDR3 is built from 14 residues. Germline values: CDR1 SEHNR, CDR2 FQNEAQ (reference sequence). Trimming took off 2 bases at V and 7 bases at J, with 15 bases between the two ends.

The rearrangement uses TRBV6-1 and TRBJ2-2, with 10 bases identical to TRBD1. The germline gives CDR1 MNHNS, CDR2 SASEGT. The J segment lost 6 bases and the V segment lost 2 bases, leaving 6 bases of the junction unmatched. CDR3 length: 16 amino acids. DNA for the CDR3: TGTGCCAGCAGTGAATTTGGGACAGGGGTATCCGGGGAGCTGTTTTTT. Amino acids: CASSEFGTGVSGELFF.

The chain combines TRBV7-6 with TRBJ2-7, with 9 positions matching TRBD1. The V gene's germline CDR1 is SGHVS and CDR2 FNYEAQ. V dropped 3 bases and J dropped 6; count of bases not matched to a gene: 12. This CDR3 has 16 amino acids. In DNA, the CDR3 is TGTGCCAGCAGCTTGAGACCCGGGACAGGGACGGGCGAGCAGTACTTC. It translates to CASSLRPGTGTGEQYF.